These 7 T cell receptor beta chains were all obtained from the same sample, sequenced in a study of blood T cell repertoires in COVID-19 (dated by TCRdb to the early 2020s). To prepare the library, the immunoSEQ multiplex PCR assay was applied. This immuneACCESS table, as held by TCRdb, lists in-frame sequences with V and J called but not all clones. Of the missing ones, under half trace to an unresolved V gene in checked studies; the others have no known cause. A total of tens of thousands of clones appear in this sample, roughly four fifths of them only once. 40% to 50% of the sample rests with the top ten. Sequenced input: peripheral blood. The receptors originated from a man of 80 years or more with acute or convalescent COVID-19.

This clone was counted once. The chain is built from TRBV12-3 or TRBV12-4 and TRBJ1-5; D is unresolved. This CDR3 has 12 amino acids. Trimming cost V 7 bases and J 4 bases, with 8 bases left between them. Here the CDR3 DNA reads TGTGCCAGCACACAATGGAATCAGCCCCAGCATTTT. Encoded protein: CASTQWNQPQHF.

The count of this clone is one. This chain uses TRBV6-5 with TRBJ2-7; 9 positions agree with TRBD2. The CDR3 sequence is 15 residues long. Germline-derived CDR1 and CDR2 are MNHEY and SVGAGI. Germline trimming cut 6 bases from V and 2 bases from J; bases unmatched to any gene: 8. The CDR3 coding sequence is TGTGCCAGCAGACCGGGACTAGCAGACCCCTACGAGCAGTACTTC. This sequence encodes CASRPGLADPYEQYF.

CDR3 protein: CASRNRGDTIYF. In nucleotides, the CDR3 is TGTGCCAGCAGAAACAGGGGGGACACCATATATTTT. This chain links TRBV12-3 or TRBV12-4 with TRBJ1-3; 8 bases match TRBD1. The J segment lost 8 bases and the V segment lost 6 bases, leaving 3 bases of the junction unmatched. This CDR3 comprises 12 residues.

The chain has TRBV28 and TRBJ2-5; D is undetermined. This CDR3 region has 15 residues. From germline, CDR1 is MDHEN and CDR2 SYDVKM. Trimming stripped 8 bases from V and 4 bases from J, with 20 bases between. CDR3 coding DNA: TGTGCCAGCTCACCCCTGTGGGCCACCGGAGAGACCCAGTACTTC. This sequence encodes CASSPLWATGETQYF.

V and J are TRBV29-1 and TRBJ1-3, with TRBD1 matching 7 bases. CDR1 and CDR2 (germline): SQVTM, ANQGSEA. V trimming: 5 bases; J trimming: 4 bases; junction bases outside the gene matches: 8. The CDR3 is 14 amino acids. CDR3 sequence reads: CSVTGTEVGNTIYF. CDR3 coding DNA: TGCAGCGTTACCGGGACAGAAGTCGGAAACACCATATATTTT.

V usage is TRBV18 and J usage is TRBJ1-6; no firm D call. The V gene's germline CDR1 is KGHSH and CDR2 LQKENI. The CDR3 runs to 13 residues. V lost 3 bases and J lost 7, with 7 bases in between. Written as DNA, the CDR3 is TGTGCCAGCTCACCCGCGAGGAATTCACCCCTCCACTTT. This sequence encodes CASSPARNSPLHF.

The chain joins TRBV5-1 to TRBJ1-1, with a possible D match to TRBD1 (5 bases). The CDR3 contains 14 residues. Per the germline V gene, CDR1 is SGHRS and CDR2 is YFSETQ. The V and J ends lost 5 bases and 0 bases respectively, with 11 bases between them. CDR3 nucleotides: TGCGCCAGCAGTCCAACGACAGTGAACACTGAAGCTTTCTTT. Translating gives CASSPTTVNTEAFF.